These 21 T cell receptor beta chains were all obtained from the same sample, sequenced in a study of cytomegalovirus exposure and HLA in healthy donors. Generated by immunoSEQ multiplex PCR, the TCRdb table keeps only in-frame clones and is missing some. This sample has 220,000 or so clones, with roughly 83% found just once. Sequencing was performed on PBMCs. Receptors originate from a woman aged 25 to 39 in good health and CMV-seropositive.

CDR3 residues: CASSAHRSRYEQYF. The CDR3 DNA follows: TGTGCCAGCAGTGCTCACAGGTCTAGATACGAGCAGTACTTC. The chain employs TRBV6-7 and TRBJ2-7, with D possibly being TRBD1 (5 bases). TRBV6-7 is an open reading frame, and its role is uncertain. The V and J ends lost 5 bases and 4 bases respectively, with 15 bases between them. This CDR3 has 14 residues.

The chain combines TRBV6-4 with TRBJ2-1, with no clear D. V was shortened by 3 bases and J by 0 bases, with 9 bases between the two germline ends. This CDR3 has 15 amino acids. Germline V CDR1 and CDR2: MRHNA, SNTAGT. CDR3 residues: CASSDTTGSYNEQFF. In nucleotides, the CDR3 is TGTGCCAGCAGTGATACGACTGGCTCCTACAATGAGCAGTTCTTC.

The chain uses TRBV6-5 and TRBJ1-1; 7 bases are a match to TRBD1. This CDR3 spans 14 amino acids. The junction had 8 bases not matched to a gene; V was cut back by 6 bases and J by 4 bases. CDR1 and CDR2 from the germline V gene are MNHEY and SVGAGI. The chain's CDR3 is CASRYQGGGTEAFF. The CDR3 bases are TGTGCCAGCAGATACCAGGGGGGAGGCACTGAAGCTTTCTTT.

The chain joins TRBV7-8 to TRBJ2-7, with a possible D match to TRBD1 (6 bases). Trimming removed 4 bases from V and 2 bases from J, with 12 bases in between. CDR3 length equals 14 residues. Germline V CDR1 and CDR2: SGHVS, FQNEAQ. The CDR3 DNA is TGTGCCAGCAGCTCGTTTCAGGGGACCTACGAGCAGTACTTC. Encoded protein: CASSSFQGTYEQYF.

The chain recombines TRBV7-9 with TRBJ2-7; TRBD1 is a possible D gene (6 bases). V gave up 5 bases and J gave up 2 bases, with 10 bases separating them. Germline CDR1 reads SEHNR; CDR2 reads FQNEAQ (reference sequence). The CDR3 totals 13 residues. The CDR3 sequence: CASSRDTTYEQYF. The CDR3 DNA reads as TGTGCCAGCAGCCGGGACACTACCTACGAGCAGTACTTC. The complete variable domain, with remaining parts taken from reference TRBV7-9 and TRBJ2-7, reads DTGVSQNPRHKITKRGQNVTFRCDPISEHNRLYWYRQTLGQGPEFLTYFQNEAQLEKSRLLSDRFSAERPKGSFSTLEIQRTEQGDSAMYLCASSRDTTYEQYFGPGTRLTVT.

The CDR3, as DNA: TGTGCCAGTAGTTCAAGACTAGATCGGCGTCGGGATACGCAGTATTTT. Residues: CASSSRLDRRRDTQYF. The V gene is TRBV19, the J gene TRBJ2-3; weak D call: TRBD2 (6 bases). This CDR3 spans 16 amino acids. V lost 5 bases to trimming and J lost 6 bases, with 21 bases between them. The germline gives CDR1 LNHDA, CDR2 SQIVND (reference sequence).

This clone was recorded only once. Written as DNA, the CDR3 is TGTGCCAGCAGCGAAGGGGCGGGAGGGGGCTACGAGCAGTACTTC. It specifies CASSEGAGGGYEQYF. The chain has TRBV7-2 and TRBJ2-7; TRBD2 aligns across 9 bases. Germline V CDR1 and CDR2: SGHTA, FQGNSA. The CDR3 spans 15 residues. The trim removed 5 bases at V and 3 bases at J, leaving 8 bases unmatched.

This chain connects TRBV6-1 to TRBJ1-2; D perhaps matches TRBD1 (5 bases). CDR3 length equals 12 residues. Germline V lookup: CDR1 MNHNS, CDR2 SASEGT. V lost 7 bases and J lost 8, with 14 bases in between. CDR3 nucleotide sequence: TGTGCCAGCACCGCGGGGGGTGAAGGCTACACCTTC. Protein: CASTAGGEGYTF.

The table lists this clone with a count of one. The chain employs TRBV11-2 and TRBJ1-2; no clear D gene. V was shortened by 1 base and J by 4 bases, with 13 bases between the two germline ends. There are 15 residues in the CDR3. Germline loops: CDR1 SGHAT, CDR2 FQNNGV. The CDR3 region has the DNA TGTGCCAGCAGCTTAGGTGTCGGACTACCCTATGGCTACACCTTC. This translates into CASSLGVGLPYGYTF.

CDR3 bases: TGTGCCACCAGCAAGTTTAGGCGCGAGACCCAGTACTTC. This gives the protein CATSKFRRETQYF. The V call is TRBV6-1, the J call TRBJ2-5; D is ambiguous. CDR1 and CDR2 (germline): MNHNS, SASEGT. Trimming stripped 10 bases from V and 5 bases from J, with 17 bases between. The CDR3 loop spans 13 amino acids.

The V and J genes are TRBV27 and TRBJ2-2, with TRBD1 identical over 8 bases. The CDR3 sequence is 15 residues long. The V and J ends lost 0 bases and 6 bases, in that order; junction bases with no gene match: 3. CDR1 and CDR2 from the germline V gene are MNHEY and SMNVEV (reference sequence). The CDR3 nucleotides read TGTGCCAGCAGTTTATCGACAGGGGCGTCCGGGGAGCTGTTTTTT. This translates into CASSLSTGASGELFF.

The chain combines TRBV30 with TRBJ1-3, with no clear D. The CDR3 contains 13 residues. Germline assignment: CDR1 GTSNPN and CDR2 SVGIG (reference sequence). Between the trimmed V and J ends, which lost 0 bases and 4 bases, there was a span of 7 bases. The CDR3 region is CAWSVLPGNTIYF. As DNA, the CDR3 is TGTGCCTGGAGTGTATTACCGGGAAACACCATATATTTT.

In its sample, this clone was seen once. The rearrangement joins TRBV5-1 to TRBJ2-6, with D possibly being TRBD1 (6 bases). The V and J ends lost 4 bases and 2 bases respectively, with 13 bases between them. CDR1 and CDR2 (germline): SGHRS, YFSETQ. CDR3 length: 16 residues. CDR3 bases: TGCGCCAGCAGCCCGACAGGTTTTCCTGGGGCCAACGTCCTGACTTTC. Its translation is CASSPTGFPGANVLTF.

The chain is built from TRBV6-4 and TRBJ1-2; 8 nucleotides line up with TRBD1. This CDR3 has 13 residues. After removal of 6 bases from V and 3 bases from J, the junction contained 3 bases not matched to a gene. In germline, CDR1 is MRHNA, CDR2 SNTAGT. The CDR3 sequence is CASSPDRDYGYTF. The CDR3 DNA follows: TGTGCCAGCAGCCCGGACAGGGACTATGGCTACACCTTC.

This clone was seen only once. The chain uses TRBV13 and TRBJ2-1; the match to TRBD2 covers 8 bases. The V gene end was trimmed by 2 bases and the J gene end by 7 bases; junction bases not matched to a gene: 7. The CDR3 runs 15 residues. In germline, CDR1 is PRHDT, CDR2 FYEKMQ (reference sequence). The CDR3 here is CASSLRGGRSNEQFF. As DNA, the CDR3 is TGTGCCAGCAGCTTAAGGGGCGGGAGGTCAAATGAGCAGTTCTTC.

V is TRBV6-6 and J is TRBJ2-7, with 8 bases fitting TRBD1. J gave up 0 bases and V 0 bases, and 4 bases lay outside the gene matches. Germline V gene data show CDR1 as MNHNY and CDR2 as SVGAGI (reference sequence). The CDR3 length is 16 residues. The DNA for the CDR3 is TGTGCCAGCAGTTACTCCGGGACAGGTCACTCCTACGAGCAGTACTTC. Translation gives CASSYSGTGHSYEQYF.

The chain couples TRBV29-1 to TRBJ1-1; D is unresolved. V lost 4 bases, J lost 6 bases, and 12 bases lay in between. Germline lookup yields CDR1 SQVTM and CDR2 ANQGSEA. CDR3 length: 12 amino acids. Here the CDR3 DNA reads TGCAGCGTTGTTCGGGCGGGTCCTGAAGCTTTCTTT. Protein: CSVVRAGPEAFF.

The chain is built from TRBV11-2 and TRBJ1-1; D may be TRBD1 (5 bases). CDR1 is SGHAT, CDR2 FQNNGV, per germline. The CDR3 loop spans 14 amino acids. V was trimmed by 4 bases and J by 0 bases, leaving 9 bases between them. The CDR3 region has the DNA TGTGCCAGCAGCTCTCAGACAGTGAACACTGAAGCTTTCTTT. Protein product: CASSSQTVNTEAFF.

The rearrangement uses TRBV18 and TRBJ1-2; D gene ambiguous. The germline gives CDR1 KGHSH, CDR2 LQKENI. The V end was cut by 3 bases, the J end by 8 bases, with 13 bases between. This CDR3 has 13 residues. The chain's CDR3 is CASSPYSSRGYTF. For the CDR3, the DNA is TGTGCCAGCTCACCCTACAGTTCCCGCGGCTACACCTTC.

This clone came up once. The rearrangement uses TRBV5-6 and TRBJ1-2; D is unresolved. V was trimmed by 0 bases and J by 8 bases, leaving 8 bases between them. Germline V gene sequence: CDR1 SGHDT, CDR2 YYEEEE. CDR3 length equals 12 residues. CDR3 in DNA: TGTGCCAGCAGCTTGGCTTGGATAGGCTACACCTTC. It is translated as CASSLAWIGYTF.

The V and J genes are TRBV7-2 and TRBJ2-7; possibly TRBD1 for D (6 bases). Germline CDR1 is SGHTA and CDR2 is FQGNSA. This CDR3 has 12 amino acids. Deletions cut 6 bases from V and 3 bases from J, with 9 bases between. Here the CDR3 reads CASSQQGYEQYF. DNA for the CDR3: TGTGCCAGCAGTCAACAGGGCTACGAGCAGTACTTC.